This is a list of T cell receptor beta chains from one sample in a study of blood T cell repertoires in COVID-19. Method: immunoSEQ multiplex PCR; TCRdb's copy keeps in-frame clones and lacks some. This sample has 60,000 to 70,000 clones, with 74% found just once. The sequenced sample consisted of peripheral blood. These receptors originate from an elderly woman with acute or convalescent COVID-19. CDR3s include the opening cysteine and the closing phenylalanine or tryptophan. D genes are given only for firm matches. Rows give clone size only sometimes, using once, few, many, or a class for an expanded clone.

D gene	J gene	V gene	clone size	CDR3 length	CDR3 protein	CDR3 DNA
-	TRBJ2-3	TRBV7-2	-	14	CASSLAGSHDTQYF	TGTGCCAGCTCCCTCGCGGGAAGCCACGATACGCAGTATTTT
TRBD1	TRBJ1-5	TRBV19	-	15	CASSIEGTEVPPQHF	TGTGCCAGTAGTATAGAAGGGACAGAGGTGCCGCCCCAGCATTTT
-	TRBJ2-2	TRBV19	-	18	CASRMSLDLRRSTGELFF	TGTGCCAGTAGGATGTCCCTCGACTTGAGACGGAGCACCGGGGAGCTGTTTTTT
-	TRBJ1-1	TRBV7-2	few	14	CASSLLNKNTEAFF	TGTGCCAGCAGCTTATTAAACAAGAACACTGAAGCTTTCTTT
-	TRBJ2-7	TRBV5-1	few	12	CASSLDNYEQYF	TGCGCCAGCAGCTTGGACAACTACGAGCAGTACTTC
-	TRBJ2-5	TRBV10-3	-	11	CAIGTAETQYF	TGTGCCATCGGCACCGCCGAGACCCAGTACTTC
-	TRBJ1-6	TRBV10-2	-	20	CASSSVTGFTGKVYNSPLHF	TGCGCCAGCAGCTCGGTAACTGGCTTTACAGGGAAAGTCTATAATTCACCCCTCCACTTT
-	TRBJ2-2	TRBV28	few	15	CASSLEGENTGELFF	TGTGCCAGCAGTTTGGAGGGAGAGAACACCGGGGAGCTGTTTTTT
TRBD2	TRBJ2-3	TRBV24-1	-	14	CATSRREVSDTQYF	TGTGCCACCAGTCGTCGGGAGGTATCAGATACGCAGTATTTT
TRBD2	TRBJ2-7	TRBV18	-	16	CASSPNLAGTSYEQYF	TGTGCCAGCTCACCAAACCTAGCGGGGACTTCCTACGAGCAGTACTTC
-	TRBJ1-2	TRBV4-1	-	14	CASSQDSRFGLYTF	TGCGCCAGCAGCCAAGATTCCAGGTTCGGTCTCTACACCTTC
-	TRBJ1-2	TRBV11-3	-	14	CASSLTYRGEGYTF	TGTGCCAGCAGCCTTACCTATCGGGGGGAGGGCTACACCTTC
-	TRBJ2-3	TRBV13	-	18	CASSPTSYTRPVQDTQYF	TGTGCCAGCAGCCCTACTAGTTATACCCGACCCGTACAAGATACGCAGTATTTT
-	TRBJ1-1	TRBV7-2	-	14	CASSFGRVGTEAFF	TGTGCCAGCAGCTTTGGCAGGGTGGGCACTGAAGCTTTCTTT
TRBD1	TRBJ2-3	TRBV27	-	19	CASSPPGQGWMPLTDTQYF	TGTGCCAGCAGTCCCCCCGGACAGGGGTGGATGCCCCTCACAGATACGCAGTATTTT
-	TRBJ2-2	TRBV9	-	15	CASSVDLTQTGELFF	TGTGCCAGCAGCGTAGATCTTACACAAACCGGGGAGCTGTTTTTT
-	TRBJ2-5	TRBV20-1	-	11	CSYDVPGTQYF	TGCAGCTATGACGTCCCGGGGACCCAGTACTTC
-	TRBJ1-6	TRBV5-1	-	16	CASSVDRRNYNSPLHF	TGCGCCAGCAGCGTTGACAGGAGAAACTATAATTCACCCCTCCACTTT
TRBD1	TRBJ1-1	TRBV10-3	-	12	CAISGGTAEAFF	TGTGCCATCAGTGGGGGGACAGCTGAAGCTTTCTTT
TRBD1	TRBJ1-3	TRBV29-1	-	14	CSVSGTGSGNTIYF	TGCAGCGTGTCCGGGACAGGGTCTGGAAACACCATATATTTT
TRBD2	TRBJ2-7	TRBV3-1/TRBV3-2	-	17	CASSQKGTSGSLGEQYF	TGTGCCAGCAGCCAAAAAGGGACTAGCGGGAGTCTCGGCGAGCAGTACTTC